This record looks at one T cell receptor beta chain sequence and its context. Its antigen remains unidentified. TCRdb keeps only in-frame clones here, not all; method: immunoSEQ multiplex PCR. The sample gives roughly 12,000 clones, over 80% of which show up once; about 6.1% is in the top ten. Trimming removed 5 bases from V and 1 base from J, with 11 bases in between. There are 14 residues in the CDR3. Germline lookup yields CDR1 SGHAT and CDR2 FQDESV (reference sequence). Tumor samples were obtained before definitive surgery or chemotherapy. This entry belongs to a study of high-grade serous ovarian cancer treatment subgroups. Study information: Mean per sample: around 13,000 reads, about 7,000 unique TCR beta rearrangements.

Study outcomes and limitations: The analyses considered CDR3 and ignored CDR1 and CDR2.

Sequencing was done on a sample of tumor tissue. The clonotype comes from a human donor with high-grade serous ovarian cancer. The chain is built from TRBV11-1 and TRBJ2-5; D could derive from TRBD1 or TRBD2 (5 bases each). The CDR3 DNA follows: TGTGCCAGCAGCCACACCGGGACCCAAGAGACCCAGTACTTC. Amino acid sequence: CASSHTGTQETQYF.